These T cell receptor beta chains were read from a single sample in a study of early T cells in non-severe SARS-CoV-2 infection. TCRdb called the 5' RACE reads again in MiXCR, with one record for every CDR3 protein. The repertoire holds about 44,000 distinct CDR3 sequences, with about a quarter as singletons. Sequences were derived from whole blood, sampled at baseline. These receptors were obtained from an adult who was a healthcare worker with PCR-confirmed SARS-CoV-2 infection or an uninfected control (not recorded which). CDR3s include the opening cysteine and the closing phenylalanine or tryptophan. Fields, in order: J gene, D gene, clone size, V gene, CDR3 DNA, CDR3 protein. A D gene is named only where the DNA matches it firmly. Only part of the rows carry a size: once, few, many, or a class if the clone is expanded.

TRBJ2-5 TRBD2 few TRBV20-1 TGCAGTGCTAGCTCCGCTAGCGGGGAACTAGAGACCCAGTACTTC CSASSASGELETQYF
TRBJ2-3 TRBD1 - TRBV15 TGTGCCACCAGCAGAGCCCGCGGACTCAGGGGGACAGATACGCAGTATTTT CATSRARGLRGTDTQYF
TRBJ2-5 TRBD2 few TRBV5-4 TGTGCCAGCAGCTCCCCAGGGCGGGGGGGGTCGGAGACCCAGTACTTC CASSSPGRGGSETQYF
TRBJ2-7 - few TRBV29-1 TGCAGCGTTGAAGAGGGAGGCTACGAGCAGTACTTC CSVEEGGYEQYF
TRBJ2-3 - few TRBV7-2 TGTGCCAGCAGCCCCAGAGGGCTGAACACAGATACGCAGTATTTT CASSPRGLNTDTQYF
TRBJ1-6 - - TRBV3-1 TGTGCCAGCAGCCAAGATTTCTTCTCACCCCTCCACTTT CASSQDFFSPLHF
TRBJ1-1 - few TRBV30 TGTGCCTGGAGACCAAGGACAGATGTAATAGCTGAAGCTTTCTTT CAWRPRTDVIAEAFF
TRBJ2-3 - few TRBV12-3/TRBV12-4 TGTGCCAGCAGTCCGGGACTGTTCGATACGCAGTATTTT CASSPGLFDTQYF
TRBJ2-3 TRBD2 once TRBV20-1 TGCAGTGCTACTAGCGGCGGGGCCGCAGATACGCAGTATTTT CSATSGGAADTQYF
TRBJ2-7 - - TRBV7-6 TGTGCCAGCAGCCCTCCCGGGACCCACGAGCAGTACTTC CASSPPGTHEQYF
TRBJ2-3 - few TRBV18 TGTGCCAGCTCACCGACAGTGGCCACAGATACGCAGTATTTT CASSPTVATDTQYF
TRBJ1-2 - few TRBV7-9 TGTGCCAGCAGCTTATTCGCTACGGTGTCCGGCTACACCTTC CASSLFATVSGYTF
TRBJ2-5 TRBD2 few TRBV13 TGTGCCAGCAGCTTATGGCTTAGCGGGGGGCAAGAGACCCAGTACTTC CASSLWLSGGQETQYF
TRBJ2-6 TRBD1 - TRBV5-4 TGTGCCAGCAGCCCCGGACAGGGGGAGGCTGGGGCCAACGTCCTGACTTTC CASSPGQGEAGANVLTF
TRBJ1-2 - few TRBV18 TGTGCCAGCTCACCACTCCGGGAGGGGGGCACCTCCTATGGCTACACCTTC CASSPLREGGTSYGYTF
TRBJ2-1 TRBD2 - TRBV5-1 TGCGCCAGCAGCTTTCGGGGGGTCACGGAGCAGTTCTTC CASSFRGVTEQFF
TRBJ2-7 - - TRBV4-1 TGCGCCAGCAGCCCCCCTGTAGCCAGGGGCCCTGGGGAGCAGTACTTC CASSPPVARGPGEQYF
TRBJ2-7 - - TRBV27 TGTGCCAGCAGTTTAACGGCGGGACACCGCTACGAGCAGTACTTC CASSLTAGHRYEQYF
TRBJ2-7 - - TRBV5-5 TGTGCCAGCAGCTTGGACAGGGCGTCCTACGAGCAGTACTTC CASSLDRASYEQYF
TRBJ2-1 - - TRBV7-3 TGTGCCAGCAGCTTCGGGGGTCGCAATGAGCAGTTCTTC CASSFGGRNEQFF
TRBJ2-3 TRBD2 - TRBV24-1 TGTGCCACCAGTGATTTTGGGACTAGCGGGGTTGGCACAGATACGCAGTATTTT CATSDFGTSGVGTDTQYF
TRBJ2-2 TRBD2 few TRBV6-2/TRBV6-3 TGTGCCAGCAGTTACTCCACTGGGACTAGCGGGACGAACACCGGGGAGCTGTTTTTT CASSYSTGTSGTNTGELFF
TRBJ2-3 - few TRBV7-8 TGTGCCAGCAGCTTAGGGGCCCTAACAGATACGCAGTATTTT CASSLGALTDTQYF
TRBJ1-2 TRBD1 - TRBV5-6 TGTGCCAGCAGCTGGACAGGGGGCCCTAACTATGGCTACACCTTC CASSWTGGPNYGYTF
TRBJ2-5 - few TRBV3-1 TGTGCCAGCAGCTCTCTCGGGGGGCCCCGCCTGACCCAGTACTTC CASSSLGGPRLTQYF
TRBJ1-6 - - TRBV5-6 TGTGCCAGCAGCTTGGTAAGGGGTAGCTCCTATAATTCACCCCTCCACTTT CASSLVRGSSYNSPLHF
TRBJ2-3 TRBD2 few TRBV27 TGTGCCAGCAGTTTTCCGGGGGGGGTAGGGCAGTATTTT CASSFPGGVGQYF
TRBJ2-1 - - TRBV20-1 TGCAGTGCTAGGGGACGGCACTCCTACAATGAGCAGTTCTTC CSARGRHSYNEQFF
TRBJ2-7 - - TRBV5-1 TGCGCCAGCAGCTTGGCCAGCGTCTACGAGCAGTACTTC CASSLASVYEQYF
TRBJ1-3 TRBD1 - TRBV6-5 TGTGCCAGCAGCCCACAGGGGACTGGAAACACCATATATTTT CASSPQGTGNTIYF
TRBJ2-7 - few TRBV6-2/TRBV6-3 TGTGCCAGCAGTTACTCGTTCTACGGGCAGTACTTC CASSYSFYGQYF
TRBJ2-7 - - TRBV7-6 TGTGCCAGCAGCCATAGGGACGTCGAGCAGTACTTC CASSHRDVEQYF
TRBJ2-3 TRBD1 - TRBV6-4 TGTGCCAGCAGTGACCGACAGGGGGATGGAGATACGCAGTATTTT CASSDRQGDGDTQYF
TRBJ1-2 TRBD1 many TRBV7-2 TGTGCCAGCAGCCAGATGGGACAGGGCTATGGCTACACCTTC CASSQMGQGYGYTF
TRBJ1-1 TRBD1 - TRBV7-6 TGTGCCAGCAGCTTGACAGGGGGAATGAACACTGAAGCTTTCTTT CASSLTGGMNTEAFF
TRBJ2-7 TRBD1 few TRBV11-3 TGTGCCAGCAGCCCCCGGGACAGGGGTTACGAGCAGTACTTC CASSPRDRGYEQYF
TRBJ2-5 - - TRBV12-3/TRBV12-4 TGTGCCAGCAGTTTACGCCCTGGGACCCAGTACTTC CASSLRPGTQYF
TRBJ2-3 - - TRBV18 TGTGCCAGCTCACCACCAGGAGGCACAGATACGCAGTATTTT CASSPPGGTDTQYF
TRBJ2-7 TRBD1 few TRBV4-3 TGCGCCAGCAGCCGGGACAGGGAATACGAGCAGTACTTC CASSRDREYEQYF
TRBJ1-6 - few TRBV6-6 TGTGCCAGCAGTTTCACCCCGGGCCGCTCCAGCTCCTATAATTCACCCCTCCACTTT CASSFTPGRSSSYNSPLHF
TRBJ1-4 - few TRBV7-6 TGTGCCAGCAGCTTAGCGGTCGCAGGGACTAATGAAAAACTGTTTTTT CASSLAVAGTNEKLFF
TRBJ1-5 - few TRBV6-1 TGTGCCAGCGGGGGCTTGGGCAATCAGCCCCAGCATTTT CASGGLGNQPQHF
TRBJ2-7 - - TRBV4-2 TGTGCCAGCAGCCGAGGTAACTACGAGCGGTACTTC CASSRGNYERYF
TRBJ2-7 - - TRBV4-2 TGTGCCAGCAGCCAAGAAGTCTGGGTTGGCGAGCAGTACTTC CASSQEVWVGEQYF
TRBJ2-6 - - TRBV7-2 TGTGCCAGCAGCTCCCGCCAAAGGGGAACTGGGGCCAACGTCCTGACTTTC CASSSRQRGTGANVLTF
TRBJ1-1 - - TRBV10-3 TGTGCCATCAGTGAGTCGGCAGCCCTGAACACTGAAGCTTTCTTT CAISESAALNTEAFF
TRBJ2-6 - - TRBV11-2 TGTGCCAGCAGCTTTCGCTCTGGGGCCAACGTCCTGACTTTC CASSFRSGANVLTF
TRBJ1-5 - few TRBV5-6 TGTGCCAGCAGCTTGGGCCTAGTAAATCAGCCCCAGCATTTT CASSLGLVNQPQHF
TRBJ2-3 - few TRBV9 TGTGCCAGCAGCGAAAGGACGGCTAGCACAGATACGCAGTATTTT CASSERTASTDTQYF